Below, 22 T cell receptor beta chains from the same sample are listed, as sequenced in a study of blood T cell repertoires in COVID-19. Clones were read by immunoSEQ multiplex PCR, and TCRdb kept only the in-frame ones, dropping some. In the table there are around 310,000 clones, roughly 89% of which are singletons. Input material: peripheral blood. The receptors come from a middle-aged woman with COVID-19, enrolled during active disease.

The chain couples TRBV11-2 to TRBJ1-2; maybe TRBD1 (5 bases). This CDR3 is 13 amino acids long. V was cut by 2 bases and J by 7 bases, with 11 bases left in between. CDR1 and CDR2 (germline): SGHAT, FQNNGV. The CDR3 sequence: CASSLPGVFGYTF. As DNA, the CDR3 is TGTGCCAGCAGCTTACCGGGGGTATTTGGCTACACCTTC.

The chain couples TRBV9 to TRBJ2-3, with D tentatively TRBD2 (6 bases). This CDR3 contains 16 residues. Trimming stripped 3 bases from V and 1 base from J, with 15 bases between. The germline V gene has CDR1 SGDLS and CDR2 YYNGEE. In DNA form, the CDR3 reads TGTGCCAGCAGCGCGGCTCCGGGACTCGGCACAGATACGCAGTATTTT. Its translation: CASSAAPGLGTDTQYF.

The genes are TRBV28 and TRBJ1-3; weak D call: TRBD1 (5 bases). Germline CDR1 MDHEN, CDR2 SYDVKM. The CDR3 loop spans 16 amino acids. The V end was cut by 5 bases, the J end by 0 bases, with 14 bases between. This CDR3 reads CASSRGRLSSGNTIYF. The CDR3 DNA follows: TGTGCCAGCAGTAGGGGAAGGCTTAGCTCTGGAAACACCATATATTTT. The entire variable domain, with the rest obtained from reference TRBV28 and TRBJ1-3, is as follows: DVKVTQSSRYLVKRTGEKVFLECVQDMDHENMFWYRQDPGLGLRLIYFSYDVKMKEKGDIPEGYSVSREKKERFSLILESASTNQTSMYLCASSRGRLSSGNTIYFGEGSWLTVV.

This clone was seen just once. The chain links TRBV6-5 to TRBJ2-3, with 7 bases matching TRBD1. This CDR3 region has 14 residues. CDR1 is MNHEY and CDR2 is SVGAGI in the germline V gene. The junction had 7 bases not matched to a gene; V was cut back by 5 bases and J by 5 bases. Here the CDR3 DNA reads TGTGCCAGCAGTAATACAGGGGTGGGAGATACGCAGTATTTT. It encodes CASSNTGVGDTQYF.

The chain is built from TRBV5-5 and TRBJ1-1; TRBD1 aligns across 7 bases. Germline CDR1 and CDR2: SGHKS and YYEKEE (reference sequence). There are 12 residues in the CDR3. Germline trimming cut 4 bases from V and 11 bases from J; bases unmatched to any gene: 8. The CDR3 DNA follows: TGTGCCAGCAGCAAGGGCGACAGGGTGGCTTTCTTT. Protein: CASSKGDRVAFF.

This clone has just one count. This chain connects TRBV6-4 to TRBJ1-5, with D maybe TRBD1 (5 bases). The V end lost 0 bases, the J end lost 3 bases, and 24 bases lay between the germline ends. The CDR3 runs 20 residues. Germline V gene sequence: CDR1 MRHNA, CDR2 SNTAGT. The CDR3 loop reads CASSDSGWDSPHDHNQPQHF. Here the CDR3 DNA reads TGTGCCAGCAGTGACTCGGGTTGGGACTCACCCCATGATCACAATCAGCCCCAGCATTTT.

The CDR3 nucleotides read TGCAGCGTTGTAGGACTCCAAGAGACCCAGTACTTC. Protein sequence: CSVVGLQETQYF. J is TRBJ2-5 and V is TRBV29-1, with a tentative D call TRBD2 (5 bases). The V and J ends lost 4 bases and 1 base respectively, with 7 bases between them. This CDR3 is built from 12 residues. Germline lookup yields CDR1 SQVTM and CDR2 ANQGSEA.

The CDR3 sequence is CAWNGRGIRPGELFF. The CDR3 nucleotides read TGTGCCTGGAACGGGCGGGGGATCCGCCCCGGGGAGCTGTTTTTT. The chain links TRBV30 to TRBJ2-2; TRBD2 matches at 7 bases. Trimming removed 4 bases from V and 6 bases from J; junction bases left unmatched: 11. The CDR3 consists of 15 residues. Germline V CDR1 and CDR2: GTSNPN, SVGIG (reference sequence).

The rearrangement joins TRBV5-1 to TRBJ2-7, with TRBD2 matching 7 bases. Germline assignment: CDR1 SGHRS and CDR2 YFSETQ. The CDR3 spans 15 residues. The trim removed 5 bases at V and 1 base at J, leaving 9 bases unmatched. Here the CDR3 reads CASRVRSSGSYEQYF. CDR3 bases: TGCGCCAGCAGAGTTAGATCTAGCGGTTCCTACGAGCAGTACTTC.

This clone came up a few times. This chain connects TRBV18 to TRBJ1-5; D might be TRBD1 (6 bases). V was cut by 2 bases and J by 5 bases, with 10 bases left in between. CDR1 is KGHSH, CDR2 LQKENI, per germline. The CDR3 consists of 14 residues. CDR3 DNA: TGTGCCAGCTCACCAGGGGCAGGGGATCAGCCCCAGCATTTT. It codes for CASSPGAGDQPQHF.

The chain recombines TRBV5-1 with TRBJ1-6, with a possible D match to TRBD1 (5 bases). Germline-derived CDR1 and CDR2 are SGHRS and YFSETQ. CDR3 length: 15 amino acids. V lost 2 bases and J lost 7, with 13 bases in between. The CDR3 sequence is CASSLSGGGNSPLHF. The CDR3 nucleotides are TGCGCCAGCAGCTTATCCGGGGGTGGAAATTCACCCCTCCACTTT.

The chain employs TRBV24-1 and TRBJ1-2; TRBD1 matches at 8 bases. The CDR3 contains 14 residues. Germline CDR1 and CDR2: KGHDR and SFDVKD. Unmatched junction bases numbered 7, after V lost 3 bases and J lost 8 bases. The CDR3 loop reads CATSDENQGAGYTF. Here the CDR3 DNA reads TGTGCCACCAGTGATGAAAACCAGGGGGCCGGCTACACCTTC.

The J gene is TRBJ1-1, the V gene TRBV4-3; D is perhaps TRBD1 (5 bases). The CDR3 has 14 amino acids. The germline V and J ends were trimmed by 2 bases and 1 base, with 8 bases remaining between them. The germline CDR1 and CDR2 sequences are LGHNA and YSLEER. This chain's CDR3 is CASSQTTGNTEAFF. As DNA, the CDR3 is TGCGCCAGCAGCCAAACTACAGGGAACACTGAAGCTTTCTTT.

This clone was seen a handful of times. The J gene is TRBJ1-4, the V gene TRBV27; TRBD1 is a possible D gene (5 bases). Per the germline V gene, CDR1 is MNHEY and CDR2 is SMNVEV (reference sequence). The length of the CDR3 is 16 residues. The V end lost 4 bases, the J end lost 4 bases, and 16 bases lay between the germline ends. CDR3 nucleotides: TGTGCCAGCAGTTGGGGCGTGGGGCGGATTAATGAAAAACTGTTTTTT. Translated: CASSWGVGRINEKLFF.

V is TRBV5-4 and J is TRBJ2-5, with TRBD1 matching over 9 bases. V dropped 1 base and J dropped 4; count of bases not matched to a gene: 17. Germline CDR1 reads SGHNT; CDR2 reads YYREEE (reference sequence). The CDR3 has 19 amino acids. The CDR3: CASSLRYGFGTGIPETQYF. The DNA of the CDR3 is TGTGCCAGCAGCTTGAGGTATGGGTTCGGGACAGGGATCCCAGAGACCCAGTACTTC.

The chain links TRBV6-5 to TRBJ2-5; D is undetermined. V shed 3 bases and J shed 5 bases, with 19 bases lying between them. The CDR3 covers 16 residues. CDR1 MNHEY and CDR2 SVGAGI come from the germline V gene. DNA of the CDR3: TGTGCCAGCAGTTATTCTCAGACCAGCCCCAGGGAGACCCAGTACTTC. Its protein is CASSYSQTSPRETQYF.

This chain connects TRBV27 to TRBJ1-2, with TRBD1 matching over 9 bases. This CDR3 spans 15 amino acids. The germline CDR1 and CDR2 sequences are MNHEY and SMNVEV (reference sequence). V lost 2 bases and J lost 8; bases outside the gene matches: 9. The CDR3 loop is CASSLTRDRAWGYTF. The CDR3 DNA sequence: TGTGCCAGCAGTTTAACCCGGGACAGGGCTTGGGGCTACACCTTC.

The chain couples TRBV4-2 to TRBJ1-2, with a possible D match to TRBD1 (6 bases). Germline values: CDR1 LGHNA, CDR2 YNFKEQ. V gave up 2 bases and J gave up 0 bases, with 16 bases separating them. This CDR3 is 17 amino acids long. The CDR3 sequence is CASSQTDRPATNYGYTF. CDR3 nucleotide sequence: TGTGCCAGCAGCCAAACCGACAGGCCTGCCACTAACTATGGCTACACCTTC.

The chain carries TRBV20-1 and TRBJ2-1; D perhaps matches TRBD2 (5 bases). Trimming left V 3 bases short and J 0 bases short, with 15 bases between. Germline values: CDR1 DFQATT, CDR2 SNEGSKA (reference sequence). The CDR3 contains 16 residues. The DNA for the CDR3 is TGCAGTGCTAGTTCGAGTAGCGCGAGCTCCTACAATGAGCAGTTCTTC. Its translation is CSASSSSASSYNEQFF.

The chain has TRBV6-2 or TRBV6-3 and TRBJ1-3, with D unresolved. V was pared by 6 bases and J by 2 bases, with 17 bases between. Looked up from germline, CDR1 is MNHEY and CDR2 is SVGEGT. The CDR3 covers 16 residues. The DNA for the CDR3 is TGTGCCAGCAGCCCCCGAGGCGGGGTGGCTGGAAACACCATATATTTT. Protein sequence: CASSPRGGVAGNTIYF.

The CDR3 DNA sequence: TGTGCCAGCAGCCCACGGACGACTAGCTCACAAGAGACCCAGTACTTC. This gives the protein CASSPRTTSSQETQYF. The V call is TRBV11-2, the J call TRBJ2-5, with 7 bases fitting TRBD2. The CDR3 covers 16 residues. After removal of 5 bases from V and 2 bases from J, the junction contained 11 bases not matched to a gene. The germline CDR1 and CDR2 sequences are SGHAT and FQNNGV.

The gene calls are TRBV27 and TRBJ2-5, with 7 bases fitting TRBD2. Losses at the gene ends were 5 bases for V and 4 bases for J; bases not matched to a gene: 13. Germline CDR1 and CDR2: MNHEY and SMNVEV (reference sequence). The CDR3 is made up of 16 amino acids. The CDR3 region is CASSPTWAGVRETQYF. CDR3 sequence (DNA): TGTGCCAGCAGTCCTACTTGGGCGGGAGTTCGAGAGACCCAGTACTTC.